The 9 T cell receptor beta chains presented below share a single source sample, sequenced in a study of shared clonotypes between healthy human individuals. Positively selected for CCR7, the CD45RO-negative cells used as naive CD8 cells excluded terminally differentiated effector memory CD45RA+ cells. Profiling relied on immunoSEQ multiplex PCR, and the TCRdb table lists in-frame clones only, not all of them. The sample yields more than 550,000 clones, approximately 90% seen once. Material for sequencing was naive CD8+ T cells sorted from blood. All receptors derive from a man aged 25-45 years in good health.

The chain is built from TRBV10-3 and TRBJ1-2; D gene unclear. The V end lost 6 bases, the J end lost 8 bases, and 19 bases lay between the germline ends. The CDR3 runs to 14 residues. Per the germline V gene, CDR1 is ENHRY and CDR2 is SYGVKD. The CDR3 here is CAIRHPGGFYGYTF. CDR3 sequence (DNA): TGTGCCATCAGACATCCGGGAGGCTTTTACGGCTACACCTTC.

The chain has TRBV5-6 and TRBJ2-7; D is ambiguous. Trimming pared 3 bases from V and 0 bases from J, leaving 7 bases between. The CDR3 spans 13 residues. CDR1 is SGHDT and CDR2 is YYEEEE in the germline V gene. The CDR3 sequence is CASSSLSSYEQYF. The CDR3 DNA is TGTGCCAGCAGCTCCCTTAGCTCCTACGAGCAGTACTTC.

This chain links TRBV13 with TRBJ1-5; 7 bases line up with TRBD1. Germline values: CDR1 PRHDT, CDR2 FYEKMQ (reference sequence). There are 18 residues in the CDR3. V trimming: 0 bases; J trimming: 11 bases; junction bases outside the gene matches: 19. CDR3 protein: CASSLGPKTGPFGGSQHF. As DNA, the CDR3 is TGTGCCAGCAGCTTAGGCCCCAAGACAGGGCCCTTTGGGGGGTCCCAGCATTTT. Complete variable domain (other parts from reference TRBV13 and TRBJ1-5): AAGVIQSPRHLIKEKRETATLKCYPIPRHDTVYWYQQGPGQDPQFLISFYEKMQSDKGSIPDRFSAQQFSDYHSELNMSSLELGDSALYFCASSLGPKTGPFGGSQHFGDGTRLSIL.

The chain carries TRBV27 and TRBJ2-5; TRBD1 matches at 8 bases. The CDR3 has 14 amino acids. Germline trimming cut 5 bases from V and 2 bases from J; bases unmatched to any gene: 4. Germline V lookup: CDR1 MNHEY, CDR2 SMNVEV (reference sequence). The CDR3 protein is CASSPRTGQETQYF. The CDR3, as DNA: TGTGCCAGCAGTCCCCGGACAGGGCAAGAGACCCAGTACTTC.

This clone was observed a few times. The V gene is TRBV11-2, the J gene TRBJ2-5; a possible D gene is TRBD1 (6 bases). V was clipped by 4 bases and J by 5 bases, with 14 bases between them. Germline V gene lookup returns CDR1 SGHAT and CDR2 FQNNGV. The CDR3 is 14 residues long. CDR3 DNA sequence: TGTGCCAGCAGCTCCGGACAGTTTACGGAGACCCAGTACTTC. This codes for CASSSGQFTETQYF.

The chain links TRBV11-2 to TRBJ2-7, with 7 bases lining up with TRBD2. From germline, CDR1 is SGHAT and CDR2 FQNNGV. CDR3 length equals 14 residues. Germline trimming cut 5 bases from V and 7 bases from J; bases unmatched to any gene: 11. CDR3 amino acids: CASSPGLDLGEQYF. In DNA, the CDR3 is TGTGCCAGCAGCCCAGGACTAGATCTGGGGGAGCAGTACTTC. Using reference TRBV11-2 and TRBJ2-7 for the parts outside the CDR3, the full variable domain is EAGVAQSPRYKIIEKRQSVAFWCNPISGHATLYWYQQILGQGPKLLIQFQNNGVVDDSQLPKDRFSAERLKGVDSTLKIQPAKLEDSAVYLCASSPGLDLGEQYFGPGTRLTVT.

The chain uses TRBV21-1 and TRBJ2-3. TRBV21-1 is a pseudogene locus. This CDR3 has 16 residues. CDR3 protein: CASSHTRDVSTDTQYF. CDR3 DNA: TGTGCCAGCAGCCACACCCGGGACGTTAGCACAGATACGCAGTATTTT.

The chain links TRBV27 to TRBJ2-5; TRBD2 matches 11 bases. With V trimmed by 3 bases and J by 10 bases, 7 bases remained unmatched. Germline V gene data show CDR1 as MNHEY and CDR2 as SMNVEV (reference sequence). This CDR3 is built from 14 residues. The CDR3 reads CASSFSSGRRGQYF. In nucleotides, the CDR3 is TGTGCCAGCAGTTTTTCTAGCGGGAGGAGGGGCCAGTACTTC.

The chain recombines TRBV15 with TRBJ2-1; no reliable D call. The CDR3 runs to 16 residues. CDR1 and CDR2 from the germline V gene are LNHNV and YYDKDF (reference sequence). Trimming removed 0 bases from V and 4 bases from J, with 13 bases in between. The CDR3 coding sequence is TGTGCCACCAGCAGAGAATTTGCCTCGGTTTACAATGAGCAGTTCTTC. It encodes CATSREFASVYNEQFF.